The sample holds a few counts of the clone carrying this T cell receptor beta chain. Its antigen is still unknown. The sample originates from a study of early T cells in non-severe SARS-CoV-2 infection. About the research overall: The chains were unpaired, and the sequenced material was bulk RNA from unsorted whole blood. Overall study results and limits: Matches to VDJdb favored anti-spike CD8 responses and missed private and CD4 specificities.

The TCR library protocol attached unique molecular identifiers to the individual cDNA molecules. TCRdb called the 5' RACE reads again in MiXCR, with one record for every CDR3 protein. The repertoire includes some 50,000 distinct CDR3 sequences, 9.1% of them detected once, and approximately 4% sits in the top ten. The CDR3 consists of 12 residues. V lost 4 bases and J 0 bases, leaving 4 bases between the germline ends. Germline loops: CDR1 SGHVS, CDR2 FNYEAQ. Sequenced: whole blood. V usage is TRBV7-6 and J usage is TRBJ2-7; no clear D gene. The sequence was obtained from an adult who was a healthcare worker with PCR-confirmed SARS-CoV-2 infection or an uninfected control (not recorded which). The CDR3 nucleotides are TGTGCCAGCAGCTCGGCCTCCTACGAGCAGTACTTC. This translates into CASSSASYEQYF.